This TCR beta chain was captured in a study of spatial heterogeneity in lung cancer. For the study at large: Consistently, beta-chain sequences turned up in larger numbers than alpha-chain sequences did.

TCRdb called the 5' RACE reads again in MiXCR, with one record for every CDR3 protein. The table records about 11,000 distinct CDR3 sequences, approximately 3.8% of them present only once. Time point reported: sample taken at primary tumor resection. No cells were sorted before sequencing. The whole RNA sequenced was extracted from tumor, nontumor lung or frozen PBMC. This clonotype was counted ten times or more. V lost 1 base, J lost 3 bases, and 11 bases lay in between. Germline V lookup: CDR1 SGHDT, CDR2 YYEEEE. The CDR3 contains 16 residues. This receptor was taken from a male donor with early-stage non-small cell lung cancer. The sample in question was normal lung tissue next to the tumor, obtained at surgery. The V and J genes are TRBV5-6 and TRBJ2-6; D tentatively fits TRBD1 or TRBD2 (6 bases each). CDR3 bases: TGTGCCAGCAGCTTGCAGGGGAGGAGTGGGGCCAACGTCCTGACTTTC. It yields the protein CASSLQGRSGANVLTF.